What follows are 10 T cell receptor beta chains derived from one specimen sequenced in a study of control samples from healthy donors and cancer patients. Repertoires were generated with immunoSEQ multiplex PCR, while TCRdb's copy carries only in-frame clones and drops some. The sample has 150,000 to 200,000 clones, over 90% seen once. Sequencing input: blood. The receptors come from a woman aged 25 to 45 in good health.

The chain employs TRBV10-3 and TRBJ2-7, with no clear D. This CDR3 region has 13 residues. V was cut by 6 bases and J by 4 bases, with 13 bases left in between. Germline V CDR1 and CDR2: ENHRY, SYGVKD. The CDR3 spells CAISLSSFYEQYF. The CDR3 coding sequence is TGTGCCATCAGCTTGTCCTCCTTTTACGAGCAGTACTTC.

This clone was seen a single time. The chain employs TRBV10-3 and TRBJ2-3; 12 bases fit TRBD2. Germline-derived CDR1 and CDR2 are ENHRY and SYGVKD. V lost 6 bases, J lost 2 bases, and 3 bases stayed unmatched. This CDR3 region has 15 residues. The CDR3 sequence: CAIRLAGGPTDTQYF. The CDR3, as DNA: TGTGCCATCAGACTAGCGGGGGGACCCACAGATACGCAGTATTTT.

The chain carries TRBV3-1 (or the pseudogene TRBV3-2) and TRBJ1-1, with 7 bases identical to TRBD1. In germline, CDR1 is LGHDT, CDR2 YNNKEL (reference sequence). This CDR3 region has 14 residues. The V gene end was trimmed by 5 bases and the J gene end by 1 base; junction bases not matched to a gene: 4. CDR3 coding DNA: TGTGCCAGCAGCATCAACAGGGGGAACACTGAAGCTTTCTTT. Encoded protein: CASSINRGNTEAFF.

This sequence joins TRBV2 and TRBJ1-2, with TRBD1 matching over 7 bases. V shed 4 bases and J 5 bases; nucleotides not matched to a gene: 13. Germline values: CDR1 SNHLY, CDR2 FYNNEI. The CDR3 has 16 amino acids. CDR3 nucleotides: TGTGCCAGCAGTGCTAGCCTAGTGGGACAGCCGTATGGCTACACCTTC. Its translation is CASSASLVGQPYGYTF.

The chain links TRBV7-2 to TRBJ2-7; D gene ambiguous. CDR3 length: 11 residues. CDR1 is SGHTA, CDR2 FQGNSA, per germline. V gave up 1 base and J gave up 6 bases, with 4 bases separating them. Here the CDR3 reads CASSLVGEQYF. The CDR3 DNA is TGTGCCAGCAGCTTAGTGGGCGAGCAGTACTTC.

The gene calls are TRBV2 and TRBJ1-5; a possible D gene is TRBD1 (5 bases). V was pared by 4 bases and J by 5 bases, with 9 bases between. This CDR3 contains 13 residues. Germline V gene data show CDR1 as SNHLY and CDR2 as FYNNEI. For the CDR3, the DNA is TGTGCCAGCAGTGGGGGGGGGTATCAGCCCCAGCATTTT. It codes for CASSGGGYQPQHF.

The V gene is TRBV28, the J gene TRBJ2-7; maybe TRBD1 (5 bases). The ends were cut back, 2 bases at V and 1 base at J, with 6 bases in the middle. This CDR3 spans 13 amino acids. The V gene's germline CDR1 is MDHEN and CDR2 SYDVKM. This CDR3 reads CASSLGHSYEQYF. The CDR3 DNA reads TGTGCCAGCAGTTTAGGACATTCCTACGAGCAGTACTTC. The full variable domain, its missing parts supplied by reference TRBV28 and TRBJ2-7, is DVKVTQSSRYLVKRTGEKVFLECVQDMDHENMFWYRQDPGLGLRLIYFSYDVKMKEKGDIPEGYSVSREKKERFSLILESASTNQTSMYLCASSLGHSYEQYFGPGTRLTVT.

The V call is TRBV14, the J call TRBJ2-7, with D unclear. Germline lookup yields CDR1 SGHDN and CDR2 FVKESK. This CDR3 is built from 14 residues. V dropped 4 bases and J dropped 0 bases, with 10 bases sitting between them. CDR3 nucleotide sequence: TGTGCCAGCAGCCCTGACGCCGGCTCCTACGAGCAGTACTTC. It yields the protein CASSPDAGSYEQYF.

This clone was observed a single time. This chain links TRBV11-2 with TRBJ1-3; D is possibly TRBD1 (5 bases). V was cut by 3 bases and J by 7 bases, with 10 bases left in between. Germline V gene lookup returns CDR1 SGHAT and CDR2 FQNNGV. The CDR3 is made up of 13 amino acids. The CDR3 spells CASSLGGMNTIYF. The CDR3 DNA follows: TGTGCCAGCAGCTTGGGGGGGATGAACACCATATATTTT.

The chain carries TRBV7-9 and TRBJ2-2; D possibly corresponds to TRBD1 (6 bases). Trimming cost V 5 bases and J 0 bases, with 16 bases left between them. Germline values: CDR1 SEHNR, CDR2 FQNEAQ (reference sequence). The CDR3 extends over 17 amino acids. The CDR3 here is CASSRNRDTSNTGELFF. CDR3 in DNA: TGTGCCAGCAGCCGAAACCGGGACACCTCGAACACCGGGGAGCTGTTTTTT.